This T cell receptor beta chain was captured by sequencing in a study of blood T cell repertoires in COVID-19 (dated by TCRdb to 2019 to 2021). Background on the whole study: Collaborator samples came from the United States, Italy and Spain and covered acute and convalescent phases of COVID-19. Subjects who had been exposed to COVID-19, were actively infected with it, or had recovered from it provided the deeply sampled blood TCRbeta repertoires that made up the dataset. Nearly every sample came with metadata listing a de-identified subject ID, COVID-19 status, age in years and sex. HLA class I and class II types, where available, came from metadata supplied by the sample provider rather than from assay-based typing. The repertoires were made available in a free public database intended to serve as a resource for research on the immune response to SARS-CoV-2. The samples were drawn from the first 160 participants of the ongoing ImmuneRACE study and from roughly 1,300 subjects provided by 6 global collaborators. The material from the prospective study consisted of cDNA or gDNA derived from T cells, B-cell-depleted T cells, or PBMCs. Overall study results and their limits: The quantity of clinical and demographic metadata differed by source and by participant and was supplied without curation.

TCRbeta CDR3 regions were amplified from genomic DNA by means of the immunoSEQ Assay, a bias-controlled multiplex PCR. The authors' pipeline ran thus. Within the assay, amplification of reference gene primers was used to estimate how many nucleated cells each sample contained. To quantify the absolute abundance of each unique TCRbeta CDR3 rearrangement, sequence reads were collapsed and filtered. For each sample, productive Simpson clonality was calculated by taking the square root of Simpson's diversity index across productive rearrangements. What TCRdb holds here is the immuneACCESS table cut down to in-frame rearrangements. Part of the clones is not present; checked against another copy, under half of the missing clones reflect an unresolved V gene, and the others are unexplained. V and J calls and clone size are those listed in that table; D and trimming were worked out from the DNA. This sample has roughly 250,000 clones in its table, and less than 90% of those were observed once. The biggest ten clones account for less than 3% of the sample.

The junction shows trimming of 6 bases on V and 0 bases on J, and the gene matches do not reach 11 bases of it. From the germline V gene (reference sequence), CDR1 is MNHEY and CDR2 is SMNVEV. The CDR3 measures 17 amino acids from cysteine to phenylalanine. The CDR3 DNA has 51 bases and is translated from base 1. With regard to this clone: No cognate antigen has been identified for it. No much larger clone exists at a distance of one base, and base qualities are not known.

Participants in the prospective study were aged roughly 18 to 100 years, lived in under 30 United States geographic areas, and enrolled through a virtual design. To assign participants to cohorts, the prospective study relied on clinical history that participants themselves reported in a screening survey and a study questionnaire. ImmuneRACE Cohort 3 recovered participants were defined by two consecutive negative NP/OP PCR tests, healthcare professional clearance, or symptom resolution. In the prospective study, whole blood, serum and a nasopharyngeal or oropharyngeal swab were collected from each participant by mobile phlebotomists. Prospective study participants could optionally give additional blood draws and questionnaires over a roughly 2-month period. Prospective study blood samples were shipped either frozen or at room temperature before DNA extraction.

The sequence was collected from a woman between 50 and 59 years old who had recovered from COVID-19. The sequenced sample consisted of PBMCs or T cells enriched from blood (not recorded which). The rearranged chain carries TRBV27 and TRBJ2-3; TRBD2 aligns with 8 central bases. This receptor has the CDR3 CASRSAYGRGSTDTQYF. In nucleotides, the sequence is TGTGCCAGCAGATCCGCTTACGGGAGGGGGAGCACAGATACGCAGTATTTT.